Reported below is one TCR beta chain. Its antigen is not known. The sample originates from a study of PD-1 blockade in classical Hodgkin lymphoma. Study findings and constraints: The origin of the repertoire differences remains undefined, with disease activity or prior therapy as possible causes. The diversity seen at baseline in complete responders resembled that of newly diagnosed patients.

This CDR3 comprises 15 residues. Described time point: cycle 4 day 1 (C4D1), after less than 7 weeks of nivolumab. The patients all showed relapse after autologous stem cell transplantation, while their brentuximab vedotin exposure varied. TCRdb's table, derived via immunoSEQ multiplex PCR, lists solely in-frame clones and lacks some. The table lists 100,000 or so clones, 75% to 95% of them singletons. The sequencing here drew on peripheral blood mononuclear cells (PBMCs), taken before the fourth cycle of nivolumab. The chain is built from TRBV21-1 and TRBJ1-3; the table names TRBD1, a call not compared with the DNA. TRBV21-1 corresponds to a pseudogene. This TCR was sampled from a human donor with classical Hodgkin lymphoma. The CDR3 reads CASRRDSCSGNTIYF. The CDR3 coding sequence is TGTGCCAGCAGACGGGACAGTTGCTCTGGAAACACCATATATTTT.